A selection of T cell receptor beta chains follows, all from one sample in a study of glioma-infiltrating T cells after dendritic cell vaccination. TCRdb's copy holds only in-frame clones and misses some; the assay was immunoSEQ multiplex PCR. This table has about 64,000 clones, 82% appearing once. Material: blood, obtained before dendritic cell vaccination. All receptors derive from a human donor with glioblastoma. CDR3s include the opening cysteine and the closing phenylalanine or tryptophan. D genes are given only for firm matches. The size entry is marked missing in some rows and otherwise reads once, few, many or a size class.

d_call j_call v_call clone_size cdr3_aa cdr3_nt
NA TRBJ1-3 TRBV28 NA CASSLNVRFSGNTIYF TGTGCCAGCAGTTTGAACGTGCGCTTCTCTGGAAACACCATATATTTT
NA TRBJ1-3 TRBV7-2 NA CASSLVGRESGNTIYF TGTGCCAGCAGCTTAGTGGGGCGGGAATCTGGAAACACCATATATTTT
TRBD1 TRBJ1-4 TRBV18 NA CASSPSRTGNEKLFF TGTGCCAGCTCACCATCCCGGACAGGGAACGAAAAACTGTTTTTT
NA TRBJ2-7 TRBV10-1 medium-sized CASERGGNGEQYF TGCGCCAGCGAAAGGGGGGGCAACGGCGAGCAGTACTTC
NA TRBJ1-2 TRBV30 NA CAWSPREGGYTF TGTGCCTGGAGTCCGAGGGAGGGTGGCTACACCTTC
NA TRBJ2-7 TRBV6-5 NA CASSYGRGRSYEQYF TGTGCCAGCAGTTACGGTCGGGGAAGATCCTACGAGCAGTACTTC
NA TRBJ2-7 TRBV11-2 NA CASSLERYEQYF TGTGCCAGCAGCTTAGAGCGCTACGAGCAGTACTTC
NA TRBJ1-3 TRBV6-5 once CASSPGNSGNTIYF TGTGCCAGCAGTCCAGGGAACTCTGGAAACACCATATATTTT
NA TRBJ2-7 TRBV7-9 once CASSLELTATYEQYF TGTGCCAGCAGCTTGGAACTGACAGCTACCTACGAGCAGTACTTC
NA TRBJ2-2 TRBV6-5 few CASSLLTGGELFF TGTGCCAGCAGTTTACTTACAGGCGGGGAGCTGTTTTTT
NA TRBJ2-7 TRBV5-1 NA CASSLGRFYEQYF TGCGCCAGCAGCTTGGGGCGGTTCTACGAGCAGTACTTC
NA TRBJ1-2 TRBV6-1 NA CASTGQPPSYGYTF TGTGCCAGCACTGGACAGCCACCTTCCTATGGCTACACCTTC
NA TRBJ2-1 TRBV10-3 NA CATLPRSGSYNEQFF TGTGCCACCCTGCCTCGGAGTGGGTCCTACAATGAGCAGTTCTTC
TRBD1 TRBJ1-1 TRBV28 once CASVGDRKAFF TGTGCCAGTGTGGGGGACAGGAAAGCTTTCTTT
NA TRBJ1-3 TRBV7-9 NA CASSPSLRERVFGNTIYF TGTGCCAGCAGCCCCTCATTGAGGGAAAGGGTCTTCGGAAACACCATATATTTT
NA TRBJ2-5 TRBV6-6 few CATLLYPRTLLETQYF TGTGCCACCCTACTTTACCCGCGGACTTTATTAGAGACCCAGTACTTC
TRBD2 TRBJ2-1 TRBV9 NA CASSVGLAAGFNEQFF TGTGCCAGCAGCGTAGGGCTAGCGGCGGGTTTTAATGAGCAGTTCTTC
NA TRBJ2-1 TRBV18 NA CASSPTGQIIYNEQFF TGTGCCAGCTCCCCAACCGGACAGATAATTTACAATGAGCAGTTCTTC
NA TRBJ2-7 TRBV28 NA CASSFPRGIYEQYF TGTGCCAGCAGTTTCCCACGGGGAATCTACGAGCAGTACTTC
TRBD2 TRBJ2-3 TRBV18 NA CATREGGTDTQYF TGTGCCACCCGGGAGGGGGGCACAGATACGCAGTATTTT
NA TRBJ1-5 TRBV6-1 NA CASTVGGAQDQPQHF TGTGCCAGCACCGTAGGTGGGGCTCAGGATCAGCCCCAGCATTTT
NA TRBJ2-7 TRBV6-1 NA CASGRGYEQYF TGTGCCAGCGGCAGGGGCTACGAGCAGTACTTC
TRBD2 TRBJ2-1 TRBV30 few CAWSVGAGGLYEQFF TGTGCCTGGAGTGTAGGGGCGGGGGGATTGTATGAGCAGTTCTTC
NA TRBJ2-5 TRBV5-4 NA CASSLDGWRSQETQYF TGTGCCAGCAGCTTGGATGGGTGGAGGTCCCAAGAGACCCAGTACTTC
TRBD1 TRBJ1-1 TRBV19 few CAAEGQGNTEAFF TGCGCCGCAGAGGGACAGGGGAACACTGAAGCTTTCTTT
TRBD1 TRBJ1-2 TRBV19 NA CATIGTAFGYTF TGTGCCACTATAGGGACAGCCTTTGGCTACACCTTC
TRBD1 TRBJ1-5 TRBV29-1 NA CSVGQGDNQPQHF TGCAGCGTTGGACAGGGTGACAATCAGCCCCAGCATTTT
TRBD2 TRBJ2-5 TRBV5-1 NA CASSRGERGIQETQYF TGCGCCAGCAGTCGCGGGGAGCGGGGTATACAAGAGACCCAGTACTTC
TRBD1 TRBJ2-5 TRBV19 NA CASTLRGPPQETQYF TGTGCCAGTACGCTTAGGGGGCCCCCCCAAGAGACCCAGTACTTC
NA TRBJ1-1 TRBV27 NA CASSWTARYENTEAFF TGTGCCAGCAGTTGGACAGCCAGGTACGAGAACACTGAAGCTTTCTTT
NA TRBJ1-5 TRBV15 NA CATSSGTARVNQPQHF TGTGCCACCAGCTCCGGTACCGCGCGGGTGAATCAGCCCCAGCATTTT
TRBD2 TRBJ2-7 TRBV10-2 NA CASSEEGGGRYEQYF TGCGCCAGCAGTGAGGAGGGCGGGGGGCGCTACGAGCAGTACTTC
NA TRBJ1-1 TRBV30 NA CAWSVLWHTEAFF TGTGCCTGGAGTGTACTATGGCACACTGAAGCTTTCTTT
NA TRBJ2-5 TRBV6-1 NA CASSEESDSTPGETQYF TGTGCCAGCAGTGAAGAATCGGACTCAACCCCCGGGGAGACCCAGTACTTC
NA TRBJ2-7 TRBV5-1 NA CASSLDSSPVEQYF TGCGCCAGCAGCTTGGACAGCTCGCCTGTAGAGCAGTACTTC
NA TRBJ2-7 TRBV19 NA CASRDGLTYEQYF TGTGCCAGTAGAGATGGGCTAACCTACGAGCAGTACTTC
NA TRBJ1-6 TRBV7-8 NA CASRGAGPNSPLHF TGTGCCAGCAGAGGGGCAGGGCCTAATTCACCCCTCCACTTT
NA TRBJ2-7 TRBV7-9 NA CASSSWTVSMQGF TGTGCCAGCAGCTCCTGGACGGTGTCGATGCAGGGATTC
TRBD2 TRBJ2-2 TRBV6-6 NA CASNPTSGGRNGELFF TGTGCCAGCAACCCTACTAGCGGGGGTAGGAACGGGGAGCTGTTTTTT
TRBD1 TRBJ2-1 TRBV5-1 NA CASSLLQGANEQFF TGCGCCAGCAGCTTGCTTCAGGGGGCGAATGAGCAGTTCTTC
TRBD2 TRBJ2-5 TRBV5-1 NA CASSRGLAGVNTQYF TGCGCCAGCAGCAGGGGACTAGCGGGGGTAAATACCCAGTACTTC
TRBD2 TRBJ2-1 TRBV7-2 NA CASSPSSGGGSYNEQFF TGTGCCAGCAGCCCCAGTAGCGGGGGGGGGTCCTACAATGAGCAGTTCTTC
TRBD1 TRBJ1-1 TRBV5-1 NA CASSFRGQDYTEAFF TGCGCCAGCAGCTTCAGGGGACAGGACTACACTGAAGCTTTCTTT
TRBD1 TRBJ1-6 TRBV27 NA CASSWTGGNSPLHF TGTGCCAGCAGTTGGACAGGGGGTAATTCACCCCTCCACTTT
TRBD2 TRBJ2-7 TRBV7-9 NA CASSFSGGSSYEQYF TGTGCCAGCAGCTTCTCGGGGGGAAGCTCCTACGAGCAGTACTTC
TRBD1 TRBJ1-1 TRBV7-8 NA CASSVDRVETEAFF TGTGCCAGCAGCGTCGACAGGGTGGAGACTGAAGCTTTCTTT
NA TRBJ2-5 TRBV2 NA CASRQGETQYF TGTGCCAGCAGACAGGGAGAGACCCAGTACTTC
TRBD2 TRBJ2-2 TRBV5-4 NA CASSRQRGNTGELFF TGTGCCAGCAGTCGTCAGCGGGGGAACACCGGGGAGCTGTTTTTT
NA TRBJ2-1 TRBV29-1 NA CSVVLVRYEQFF TGCAGCGTTGTCCTAGTTCGCTATGAGCAGTTCTTC
TRBD1 TRBJ2-3 TRBV6-1 NA CASSFGTASTDTQYF TGTGCCAGCAGTTTTGGGACAGCTAGCACAGATACGCAGTATTTT
TRBD1 TRBJ1-2 TRBV29-1 NA CSAQGDSGGYTF TGCAGCGCCCAGGGGGACTCGGGAGGCTACACCTTC
NA TRBJ1-5 TRBV10-1 NA CASRVGQIGRYSNQPQHF TGCGCCAGCAGGGTAGGACAGATTGGGAGATATAGCAATCAGCCCCAGCATTTT
TRBD1 TRBJ2-5 TRBV6-1 NA CASSVPGTGMYQETQYF TGTGCCAGCAGTGTGCCCGGGACAGGGATGTACCAAGAGACCCAGTACTTC
NA TRBJ1-2 TRBV29-1 NA CSVFNQVLSGYTF TGCAGCGTTTTTAATCAGGTTCTGAGTGGCTACACCTTC
TRBD1 TRBJ1-1 TRBV7-9 NA CASRGTGGATTEAFF TGTGCCAGCAGGGGGACAGGGGGCGCAACCACTGAAGCTTTCTTT
TRBD1 TRBJ2-2 TRBV28 NA CASIGQGRTGELFF TGTGCCAGCATCGGACAGGGGAGGACCGGGGAGCTGTTTTTT
NA TRBJ2-2 TRBV5-1 few CASSLDPAGTGELFF TGCGCCAGCAGCTTGGATCCGGCGGGCACCGGGGAGCTGTTTTTT
TRBD1 TRBJ1-6 TRBV15 NA CATSDRGNSPLHF TGTGCCACCTCGGACAGGGGGAATTCACCCCTCCACTTT
TRBD1 TRBJ2-5 TRBV7-9 NA CASSWRGTGRQETQYF TGTGCCAGCAGCTGGAGAGGGACAGGCCGCCAAGAGACCCAGTACTTC
TRBD1 TRBJ1-1 TRBV19 few CASSIEPTGGLLTEAFF TGTGCCAGTAGTATTGAACCGACAGGGGGCCTTCTCACTGAAGCTTTCTTT